This TCR beta chain was sequenced for a study of cytomegalovirus exposure and HLA in healthy donors. In the case of this clone: Its antigen is undetermined.

PCR used 60 Vbeta primers and 13 Jbeta primers. Here immunoSEQ multiplex PCR was the method, and the copy in TCRdb shows in-frame clones only, minus some. The sample consists of some 110,000 clones, roughly four fifths of them appearing once. Study-level results: The authors listed 150 to 200 TCR beta chains as cytomegalovirus-associated.

With V trimmed by 0 bases and J by 1 base, 9 bases remained unmatched. CDR1 SGHAT and CDR2 FQNNGV come from the germline V gene. This CDR3 comprises 18 residues. The clonotype originates from a woman aged 50 to 60 in good health and CMV-seropositive. The rearrangement links TRBV11-2 to TRBJ2-5; TRBD2 matches 9 bases. Sample: PBMCs. The CDR3 is CASSLDGFDSGGQETQYF. The CDR3 DNA is TGTGCCAGCAGCTTAGATGGGTTCGATAGCGGGGGCCAAGAGACCCAGTACTTC.